This TCR beta chain was observed in a study of blood T cell repertoires in COVID-19. Study in general: The samples span acute and convalescent COVID-19 from the United States, Italy and Spain.

Followed longitudinally, the Seattle patients had been enrolled during active infection. TCRdb's table, derived via immunoSEQ multiplex PCR, lists solely in-frame clones and lacks some. Among tens of thousands of clones, 70% to 80% were seen once, and the ten largest hold 2% to 2.5%. This clone was counted a single time. Trimming took off 1 base at V and 2 bases at J, with 9 bases between the two ends. Germline CDR1 is SEHNR and CDR2 is FQNEAQ (reference sequence). This CDR3 has 14 amino acids. The TCR sequence derives from a man between 65 and 79 years old with COVID-19, enrolled during active disease. The chain is built from TRBV7-9 and TRBJ2-7; D is uncertain. Sequencing was carried out using peripheral blood. CDR3 amino acids: CASSLVAQAYEQYF. The CDR3 DNA reads as TGTGCCAGCAGCTTAGTGGCCCAAGCCTACGAGCAGTACTTC.